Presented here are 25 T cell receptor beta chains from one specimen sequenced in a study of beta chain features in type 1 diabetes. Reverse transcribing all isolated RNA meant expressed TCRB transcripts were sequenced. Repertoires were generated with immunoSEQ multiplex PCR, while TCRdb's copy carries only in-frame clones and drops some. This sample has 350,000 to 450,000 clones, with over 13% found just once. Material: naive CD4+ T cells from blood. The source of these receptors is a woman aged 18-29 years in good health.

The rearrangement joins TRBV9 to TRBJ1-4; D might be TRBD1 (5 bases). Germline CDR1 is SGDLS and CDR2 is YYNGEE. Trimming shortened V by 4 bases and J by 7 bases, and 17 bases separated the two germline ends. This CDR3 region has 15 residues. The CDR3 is CASSRLGQGSEKLFF. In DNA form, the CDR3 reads TGTGCCAGCAGCCGCCTGGGGCAGGGAAGTGAAAAACTGTTTTTT.

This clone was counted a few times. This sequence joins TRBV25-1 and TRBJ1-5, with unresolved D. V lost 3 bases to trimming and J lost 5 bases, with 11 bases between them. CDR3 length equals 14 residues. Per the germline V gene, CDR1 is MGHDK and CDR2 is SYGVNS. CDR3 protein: CASSDGYLHQPQHF. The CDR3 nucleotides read TGTGCCAGCAGTGACGGGTATTTGCATCAGCCCCAGCATTTT.

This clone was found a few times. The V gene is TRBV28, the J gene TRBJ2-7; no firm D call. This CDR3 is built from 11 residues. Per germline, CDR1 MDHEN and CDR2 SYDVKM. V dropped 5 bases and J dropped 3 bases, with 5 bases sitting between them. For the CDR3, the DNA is TGTGCCAGCAGTCAGCGCTACGAGCAGTACTTC. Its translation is CASSQRYEQYF.

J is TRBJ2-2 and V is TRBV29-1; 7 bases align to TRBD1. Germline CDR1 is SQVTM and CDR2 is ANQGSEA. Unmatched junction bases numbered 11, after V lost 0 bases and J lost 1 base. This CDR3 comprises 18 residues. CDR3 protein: CSVEDTGPWTGNTGELFF. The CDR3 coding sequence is TGCAGCGTTGAAGATACGGGGCCCTGGACAGGGAACACCGGGGAGCTGTTTTTT.

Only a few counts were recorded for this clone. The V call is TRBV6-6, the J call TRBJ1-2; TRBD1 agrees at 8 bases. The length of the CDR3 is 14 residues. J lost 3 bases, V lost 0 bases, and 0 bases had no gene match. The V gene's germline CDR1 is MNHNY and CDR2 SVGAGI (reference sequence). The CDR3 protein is CASSYSGQDYGYTF. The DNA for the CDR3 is TGTGCCAGCAGTTACTCGGGACAGGACTATGGCTACACCTTC.

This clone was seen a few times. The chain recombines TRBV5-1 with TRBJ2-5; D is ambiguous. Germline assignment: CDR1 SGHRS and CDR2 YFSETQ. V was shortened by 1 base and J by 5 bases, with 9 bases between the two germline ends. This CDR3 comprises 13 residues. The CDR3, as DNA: TGCGCCAGCAGCTTGTTCCCCAGGGAGACCCAGTACTTC. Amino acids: CASSLFPRETQYF.

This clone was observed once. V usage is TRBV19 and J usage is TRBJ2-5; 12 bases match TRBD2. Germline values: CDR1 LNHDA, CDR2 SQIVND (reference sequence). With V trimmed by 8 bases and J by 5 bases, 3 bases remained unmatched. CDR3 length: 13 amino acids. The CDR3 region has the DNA TGTGCCAGTGGACTAGCGGGACGGGAGACCCAGTACTTC. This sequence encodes CASGLAGRETQYF.

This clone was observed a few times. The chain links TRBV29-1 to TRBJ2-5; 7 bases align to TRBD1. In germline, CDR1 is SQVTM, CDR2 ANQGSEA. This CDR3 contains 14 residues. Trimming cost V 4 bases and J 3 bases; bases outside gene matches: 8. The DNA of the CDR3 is TGCAGCGTTGCCACGGGACAGCTCAAAGAGACCCAGTACTTC. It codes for CSVATGQLKETQYF.

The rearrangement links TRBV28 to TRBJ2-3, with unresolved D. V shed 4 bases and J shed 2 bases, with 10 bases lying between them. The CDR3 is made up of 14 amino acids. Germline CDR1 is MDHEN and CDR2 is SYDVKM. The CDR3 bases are TGTGCCAGCAGTTCTGCGGCTCCCACAGATACGCAGTATTTT. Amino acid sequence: CASSSAAPTDTQYF. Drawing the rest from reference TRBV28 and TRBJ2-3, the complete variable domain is DVKVTQSSRYLVKRTGEKVFLECVQDMDHENMFWYRQDPGLGLRLIYFSYDVKMKEKGDIPEGYSVSREKKERFSLILESASTNQTSMYLCASSSAAPTDTQYFGPGTRLTVL.

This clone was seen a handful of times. The CDR3 DNA reads TGCAGCGTTGAAGGTCAATTAGAGATTGAAGCTTTCTTT. It is translated as CSVEGQLEIEAFF. This chain uses TRBV29-1 with TRBJ1-1; D is undetermined. The CDR3 spans 13 residues. V dropped 1 base and J dropped 7 bases, with 13 bases sitting between them. CDR1 SQVTM and CDR2 ANQGSEA come from the germline V gene.

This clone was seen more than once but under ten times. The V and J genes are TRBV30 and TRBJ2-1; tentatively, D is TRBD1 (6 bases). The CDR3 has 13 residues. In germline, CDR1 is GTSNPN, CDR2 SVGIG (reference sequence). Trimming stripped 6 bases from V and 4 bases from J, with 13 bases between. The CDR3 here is CACSQGPYNEQFF. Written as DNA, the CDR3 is TGTGCCTGCTCGCAGGGGCCGTACAATGAGCAGTTCTTC.

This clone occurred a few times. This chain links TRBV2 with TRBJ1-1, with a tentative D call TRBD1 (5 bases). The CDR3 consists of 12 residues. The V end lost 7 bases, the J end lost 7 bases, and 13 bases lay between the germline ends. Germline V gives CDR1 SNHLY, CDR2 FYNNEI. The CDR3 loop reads CASTVGVIEAFF. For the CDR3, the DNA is TGTGCCAGCACCGTAGGGGTCATTGAAGCTTTCTTT.

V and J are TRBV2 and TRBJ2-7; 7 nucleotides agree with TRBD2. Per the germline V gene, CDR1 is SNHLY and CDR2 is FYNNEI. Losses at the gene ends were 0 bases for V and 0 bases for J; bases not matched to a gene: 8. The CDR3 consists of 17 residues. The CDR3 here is CASSEARGKRSSYEQYF. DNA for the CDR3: TGTGCCAGCAGTGAAGCGCGGGGGAAGCGAAGCTCCTACGAGCAGTACTTC.

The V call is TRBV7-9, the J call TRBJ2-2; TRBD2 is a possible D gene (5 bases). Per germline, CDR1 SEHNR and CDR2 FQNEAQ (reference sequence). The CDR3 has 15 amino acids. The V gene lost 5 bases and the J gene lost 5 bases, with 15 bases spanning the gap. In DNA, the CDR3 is TGTGCCAGCAGCCCGAGGGCTTCCTTTACCGGGGAGCTGTTTTTT. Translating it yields CASSPRASFTGELFF.

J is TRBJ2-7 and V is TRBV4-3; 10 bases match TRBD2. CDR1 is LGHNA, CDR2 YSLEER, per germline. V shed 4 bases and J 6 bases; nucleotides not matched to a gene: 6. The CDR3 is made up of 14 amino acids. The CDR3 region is CASSRLAGVSEQYF. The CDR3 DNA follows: TGCGCCAGCAGCCGGCTAGCGGGAGTTTCCGAGCAGTACTTC.

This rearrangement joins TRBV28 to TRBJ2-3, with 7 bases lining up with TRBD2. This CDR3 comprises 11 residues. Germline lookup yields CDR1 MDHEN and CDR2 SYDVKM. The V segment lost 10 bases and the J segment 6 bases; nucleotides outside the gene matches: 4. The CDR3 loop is CATGGTDTQYF. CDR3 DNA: TGTGCCACCGGGGGGACCGATACGCAGTATTTT.

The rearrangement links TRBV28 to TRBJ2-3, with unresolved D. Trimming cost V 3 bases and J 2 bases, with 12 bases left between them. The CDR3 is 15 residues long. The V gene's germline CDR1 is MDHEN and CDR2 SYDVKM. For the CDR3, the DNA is TGTGCCAGCAGTTTTGTGGAGAGACCCACAGATACGCAGTATTTT. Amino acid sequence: CASSFVERPTDTQYF.

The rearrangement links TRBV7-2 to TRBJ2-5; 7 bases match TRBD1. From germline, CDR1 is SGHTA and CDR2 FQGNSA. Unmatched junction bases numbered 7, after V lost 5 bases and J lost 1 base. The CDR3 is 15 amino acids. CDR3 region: CASSQSGQIQETQYF. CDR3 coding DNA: TGTGCCAGCAGCCAGTCGGGACAGATCCAAGAGACCCAGTACTTC.

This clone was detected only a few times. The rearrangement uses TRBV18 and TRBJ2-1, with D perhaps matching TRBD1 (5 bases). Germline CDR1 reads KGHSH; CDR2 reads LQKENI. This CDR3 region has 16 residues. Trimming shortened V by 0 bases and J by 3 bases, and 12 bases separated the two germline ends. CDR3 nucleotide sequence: TGTGCCAGCTCACCACCGGTTCAGGGTCTCTACAATGAGCAGTTCTTC. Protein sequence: CASSPPVQGLYNEQFF. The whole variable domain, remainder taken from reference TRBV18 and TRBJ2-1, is NAGVMQNPRHLVRRRGQEARLRCSPMKGHSHVYWYRQLPEEGLKFMVYLQKENIIDESGMPKERFSAEFPKEGPSILRIQQVVRGDSAAYFCASSPPVQGLYNEQFFGPGTRLTVL.

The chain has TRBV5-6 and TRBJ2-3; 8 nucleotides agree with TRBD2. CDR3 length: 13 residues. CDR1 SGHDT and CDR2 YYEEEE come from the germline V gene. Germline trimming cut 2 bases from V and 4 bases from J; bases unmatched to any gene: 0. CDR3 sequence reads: CASSFGGADTQYF. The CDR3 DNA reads TGTGCCAGCAGCTTCGGGGGGGCAGATACGCAGTATTTT.

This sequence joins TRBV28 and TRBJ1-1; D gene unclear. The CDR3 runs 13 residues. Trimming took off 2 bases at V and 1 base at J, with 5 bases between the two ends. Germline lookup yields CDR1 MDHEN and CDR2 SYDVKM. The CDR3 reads CASSLPQNTEAFF. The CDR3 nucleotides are TGTGCCAGCAGTTTACCCCAGAACACTGAAGCTTTCTTT.

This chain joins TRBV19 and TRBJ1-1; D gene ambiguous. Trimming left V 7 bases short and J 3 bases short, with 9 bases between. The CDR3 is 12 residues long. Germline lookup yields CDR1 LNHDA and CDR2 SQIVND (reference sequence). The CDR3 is CASIGFHTEAFF. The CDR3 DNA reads TGTGCCAGTATCGGGTTCCACACTGAAGCTTTCTTT.

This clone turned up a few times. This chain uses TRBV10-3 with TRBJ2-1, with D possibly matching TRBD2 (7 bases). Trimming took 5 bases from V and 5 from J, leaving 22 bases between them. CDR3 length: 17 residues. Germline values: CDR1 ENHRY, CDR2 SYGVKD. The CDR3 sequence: CAISLSEAAGADNEQFF. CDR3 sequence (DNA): TGTGCCATCAGTTTATCGGAGGCCGCGGGGGCCGACAATGAGCAGTTCTTC.

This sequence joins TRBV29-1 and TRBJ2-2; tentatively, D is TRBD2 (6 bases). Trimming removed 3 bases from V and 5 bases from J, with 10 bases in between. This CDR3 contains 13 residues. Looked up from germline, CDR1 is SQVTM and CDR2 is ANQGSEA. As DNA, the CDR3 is TGCAGCGTTGACCGGGGAGGAACCGGGGAGCTGTTTTTT. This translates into CSVDRGGTGELFF.

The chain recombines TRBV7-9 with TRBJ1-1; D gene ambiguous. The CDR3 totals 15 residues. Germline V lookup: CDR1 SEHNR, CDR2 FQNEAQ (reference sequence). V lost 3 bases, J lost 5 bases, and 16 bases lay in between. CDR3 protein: CASSFEPGRGTEAFF. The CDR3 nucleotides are TGTGCCAGCAGCTTCGAGCCGGGGAGAGGGACTGAAGCTTTCTTT. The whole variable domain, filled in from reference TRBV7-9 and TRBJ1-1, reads DTGVSQNPRHKITKRGQNVTFRCDPISEHNRLYWYRQTLGQGPEFLTYFQNEAQLEKSRLLSDRFSAERPKGSFSTLEIQRTEQGDSAMYLCASSFEPGRGTEAFFGQGTRLTVV.